This T cell receptor beta chain was sequenced during a study of T cell repertoires in aging, cancer and after chemotherapy. Study findings and constraints: The repertoire data cannot show anything about immunological memory following chemotherapy.

Amplification of TCR beta used genomic DNA extracted from peripheral blood. This clonotype was counted a single time. The antigen is undetermined. Rearranged V-D-J TRB sequences were amplified with a mixed TRB-A/B primer pool. In TCRdb, the multiplex PCR reads were re-called with MiXCR into one record per CDR3 protein. The top ten hold roughly 48% of the sample, which has about 6,000 distinct CDR3 sequences, around 42% seen once. Trimming stripped 0 bases from V and 2 bases from J, with 15 bases between. The CDR3 runs to 17 residues. Germline CDR1 MGHRA, CDR2 YSYEKL. The TCR originated in a human donor in good health. The sample comprised blood. The rearrangement links TRBV4-1 to TRBJ2-3; TRBD1 or TRBD2 may be the D gene (6 bases each). CDR3: CASSQDPRGLVTDTQYF. CDR3 DNA: TGCGCCAGCAGCCAAGACCCCCGGGGGCTTGTCACAGATACGCAGTATTTT.